This TCR beta chain comes out of a study of cytomegalovirus exposure and HLA in healthy donors. PCR was performed using 60 Vbeta and 13 Jbeta primers. Method: immunoSEQ multiplex PCR; TCRdb's copy keeps in-frame clones and lacks some. The data contain 210,000 or so clones, less than 85% of them singletons. General study findings and limits: Most of the TCR beta V segments (in an earlier analysis) were productive either about 87% or about 30% of the time. Researchers reportedly found TCR beta sequences accurately predicted most subjects' HLA-A and HLA-B alleles. TCR beta chains numbering 150 to 200 were designated cytomegalovirus-associated.

Of note for this clone: Its specificity is unknown.

This CDR3 has 15 amino acids. The V gene end was trimmed by 2 bases and the J gene end by 7 bases; junction bases not matched to a gene: 4. Per germline, CDR1 KGHSH and CDR2 LQKENI. The chain has TRBV18 and TRBJ1-4; 10 positions agree with TRBD1. The sequence came from a man aged 18 to 29 in good health and CMV-seronegative. The sample was PBMCs. In nucleotides, the CDR3 is TGTGCCAGCTCACCAAACCGGGACAGGGGTGAAAAACTGTTTTTT. Residues: CASSPNRDRGEKLFF.